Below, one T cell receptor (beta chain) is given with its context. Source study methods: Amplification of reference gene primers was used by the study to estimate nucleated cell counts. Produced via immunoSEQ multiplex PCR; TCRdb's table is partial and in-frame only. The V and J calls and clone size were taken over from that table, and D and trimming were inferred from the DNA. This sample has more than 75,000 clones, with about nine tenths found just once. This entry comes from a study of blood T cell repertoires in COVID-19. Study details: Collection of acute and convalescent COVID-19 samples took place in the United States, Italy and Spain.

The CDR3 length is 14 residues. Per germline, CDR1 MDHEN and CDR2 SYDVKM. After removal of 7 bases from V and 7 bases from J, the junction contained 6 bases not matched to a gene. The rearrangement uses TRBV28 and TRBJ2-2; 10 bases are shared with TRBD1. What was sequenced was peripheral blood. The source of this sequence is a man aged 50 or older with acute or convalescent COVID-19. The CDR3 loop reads CASTRDRGGGELFF. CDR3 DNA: TGTGCCAGCACCCGGGACAGGGGAGGCGGGGAGCTGTTTTTT.